Each of the 19 T cell receptor beta chains below was sequenced from the same sample in a study of T-cell reconstitution after alpha-beta-depleted transplantation in children. Researchers prepared the TCRbeta library using unique molecular identifiers, the study reports. TCRdb redid the calling of the PCR reads with MiXCR, one entry per CDR3 protein. Of about 400,000 distinct CDR3 sequences in the sample, approximately 20% were seen once. The sequences come from PBMCs from the stem cell graft donor, collected from the stem cell graft. The receptor set was obtained from a human donor who donated a stem cell graft to a child with acute myeloid leukemia.

The rearrangement joins TRBV5-1 to TRBJ2-7, with 8 bases identical to TRBD2. Germline CDR1 is SGHRS and CDR2 is YFSETQ. V lost 5 bases to trimming and J lost 9 bases; unmatched junction nucleotides: 16. This CDR3 has 15 residues. For the CDR3, the DNA is TGCGCCAGCAGACCTCTAGCGGGCCAAGAAAGCACGCAGTACTTC. It is translated as CASRPLAGQESTQYF.

This clonotype has a count of ten or more. The J gene is TRBJ1-2, the V gene TRBV29-1; the D is unclear. CDR1 is SQVTM and CDR2 is ANQGSEA in the germline V gene. The CDR3 has 13 residues. V was pared by 7 bases and J by 6 bases, with 18 bases between. CDR3 sequence (DNA): TGCAGCGCAAGGGTAGGGCCACGGGATGGCTACACCTTC. The encoded protein is CSARVGPRDGYTF.

Only a few counts were recorded for this clonotype. The V gene is TRBV5-1, the J gene TRBJ2-2, with TRBD2 identical over 12 bases. Trimming removed 4 bases from V and 4 bases from J; junction bases left unmatched: 8. CDR1 is SGHRS, CDR2 YFSETQ, per germline. This CDR3 is built from 17 residues. CDR3 nucleotide sequence: TGCGCCAGCAGCCAAATGACTAGCGGGAGAGTCACCGGGGAGCTGTTTTTT. Encoded protein: CASSQMTSGRVTGELFF.

This clonotype has at least ten counts. The V gene is TRBV6-2 or TRBV6-3, the J gene TRBJ1-5; D is undetermined. V dropped 0 bases and J dropped 8 bases, with 14 bases sitting between them. Germline CDR1 reads MNHEY; CDR2 reads SVGEGT. The CDR3 contains 15 residues. The CDR3 region is CASSYSLPTGEPQHF. The CDR3 coding sequence is TGTGCCAGCAGTTACTCGCTACCGACTGGGGAGCCCCAGCATTTT.

The sample holds a few counts of this clonotype. The chain employs TRBV29-1 and TRBJ2-7; 12 nucleotides match TRBD2. V lost 6 bases and J lost 1; bases outside the gene matches: 4. The CDR3 extends over 14 amino acids. Germline values: CDR1 SQVTM, CDR2 ANQGSEA. Here the CDR3 reads CSVLAGGKSYEQYF. For the CDR3, the DNA is TGCAGCGTACTAGCGGGAGGCAAGTCCTACGAGCAGTACTTC.

This clonotype was counted between two and nine times. This rearrangement joins TRBV4-1 to TRBJ1-5; TRBD1 matches at 9 bases. CDR1 and CDR2 from the germline V gene are MGHRA and YSYEKL. V lost 3 bases to trimming and J lost 2 bases; unmatched junction nucleotides: 8. The length of the CDR3 is 17 residues. The CDR3 loop reads CASSQGQGGIGNQPQHF. The CDR3 DNA is TGCGCCAGCAGCCAGGGACAGGGAGGTATTGGCAATCAGCCCCAGCATTTT.

This clonotype has more than one count but fewer than ten. V gene TRBV27 combines with J gene TRBJ2-1; D is uncertain. The CDR3 totals 13 residues. V was pared by 3 bases and J by 6 bases, with 9 bases between. Looked up from germline, CDR1 is MNHEY and CDR2 is SMNVEV (reference sequence). Here the CDR3 DNA reads TGTGCCAGCAGTTTCTCCGGGCCCAATGAGCAGTTCTTC. Protein: CASSFSGPNEQFF.

The chain uses TRBV9 and TRBJ2-7; TRBD2 matches at 9 bases. Germline trimming cut 0 bases from V and 3 bases from J; bases unmatched to any gene: 7. Germline V gives CDR1 SGDLS, CDR2 YYNGEE. This CDR3 comprises 16 residues. The CDR3 sequence is CASSVEAGGGLYEQYF. CDR3 coding DNA: TGTGCCAGCAGCGTAGAAGCGGGGGGTGGACTCTACGAGCAGTACTTC. Variable domain in full (rest from reference TRBV9 and TRBJ2-7): DSGVTQTPKHLITATGQRVTLRCSPRSGDLSVYWYQQSLDQGLQFLIQYYNGEERAKGNILERFSAQQFPDLHSELNLSSLELGDSALYFCASSVEAGGGLYEQYFGPGTRLTVT.

CDR3 in DNA: TGTGCCATCAGTGAGTCTAGGGTCAATGAGCAGTTCTTC. This encodes CAISESRVNEQFF. J is TRBJ2-1 and V is TRBV10-3; D is unresolved. The germline gives CDR1 ENHRY, CDR2 SYGVKD. The CDR3 loop spans 13 amino acids. V was cut by 0 bases and J by 6 bases, with 6 bases left in between.

This clonotype has more than one count but fewer than ten. The chain links TRBV12-3 or TRBV12-4 to TRBJ1-1; D may be TRBD1 (6 bases). The CDR3 covers 13 residues. V dropped 6 bases and J dropped 4 bases, with 12 bases sitting between them. CDR3 sequence reads: CASSFGQTTEAFF. DNA of the CDR3: TGTGCCAGCAGCTTTGGACAGACCACTGAAGCTTTCTTT.

This clonotype has a count of ten or more. The rearrangement joins TRBV29-1 to TRBJ2-5; TRBD2 matches at 8 bases. The CDR3 covers 13 residues. Germline V lookup: CDR1 SQVTM, CDR2 ANQGSEA. Trimming cost V 5 bases and J 1 base; bases outside gene matches: 3. CDR3 region: CSVITSGQETQYF. The DNA of the CDR3 is TGCAGCGTTATCACTAGCGGCCAAGAGACCCAGTACTTC. The complete variable domain, with remaining parts taken from reference TRBV29-1 and TRBJ2-5, reads SAVISQKPSRDICQRGTSLTIQCQVDSQVTMMFWYRQQPGQSLTLIATANQGSEATYESGFVIDKFPISRPNLTFSTLTVSNMSPEDSSIYLCSVITSGQETQYFGPGTRLLVL.

This chain connects TRBV21-1 to TRBJ2-7; the table calls TRBD2, which could not be checked here. TRBV21-1 is assigned pseudogene status. There are 15 residues in the CDR3. This CDR3 is CASSGPLAGVSEQYF. For the CDR3, the DNA is TGTGCCAGCAGCGGTCCACTAGCGGGAGTTTCCGAGCAGTACTTC.

The table lists this clonotype with many counts. The genes are TRBV6-5 and TRBJ1-5; D is unclear. Germline lookup yields CDR1 MNHEY and CDR2 SVGAGI. The V gene lost 0 bases and the J gene lost 0 bases, with 15 bases spanning the gap. This CDR3 spans 18 amino acids. The CDR3 DNA sequence: TGTGCCAGCAGTTACTCGGCCAGGTACCTTTATAGCAATCAGCCCCAGCATTTT. As protein: CASSYSARYLYSNQPQHF.

The V gene is TRBV9, the J gene TRBJ2-7; D is uncertain. Germline CDR1 is SGDLS and CDR2 is YYNGEE. Deletions cut 0 bases from V and 1 base from J, with 8 bases between. The CDR3 contains 14 residues. CDR3 sequence: CASSVDGVSYEQYF. CDR3 nucleotides: TGTGCCAGCAGCGTAGACGGCGTATCCTACGAGCAGTACTTC.

The table lists this clonotype with a few counts. This chain joins TRBV4-1 and TRBJ2-4; no definite D call. This CDR3 is 14 amino acids long. The ends were cut back, 1 base at V and 0 bases at J, with 4 bases in the middle. Germline V gives CDR1 MGHRA, CDR2 YSYEKL. CDR3 nucleotide sequence: TGCGCCAGCAGCCAAGGAACAGCCAAAAACATTCAGTACTTC. This codes for CASSQGTAKNIQYF.

This clonotype was observed many times. The chain is built from TRBV20-1 and TRBJ2-1, with 8 bases that match TRBD1. Trimming took 3 bases from V and 1 from J; bases not matched to a gene: 8. Germline loops: CDR1 DFQATT, CDR2 SNEGSKA (reference sequence). CDR3 size: 16 residues. The CDR3 nucleotides are TGCAGTGCTAGCGACAGGGGTGGGAGGTCCTACAATGAGCAGTTCTTC. Its protein product is CSASDRGGRSYNEQFF.

As to this clonotype: This may stem from a read error, because a much larger clone lies one nucleotide away. V gene TRBV12-3 or TRBV12-4 combines with J gene TRBJ2-7; 7 bases fit TRBD1. The CDR3 runs 13 residues. CDR3 in amino acids: CASSRDSGYEQNF. In DNA, the CDR3 is TGTGCCAGCAGTAGGGACAGCGGCTACGAGCAGAACTTC.

This clonotype was seen at least ten times. The rearrangement joins TRBV15 to TRBJ2-1; 10 bases are a match to TRBD2. V shed 2 bases and J 8 bases; nucleotides not matched to a gene: 6. The CDR3 extends over 15 amino acids. In germline, CDR1 is LNHNV, CDR2 YYDKDF (reference sequence). The CDR3 bases are TGTGCCACCAGCAGAAATCCCCTAGCGGGAGATGAGCAGTTCTTC. This translates into CATSRNPLAGDEQFF.

This clonotype rates as medium-sized (0.01 to 0.1%). The chain carries TRBV6-5 and TRBJ2-7; tentatively, D is TRBD1 (6 bases). The length of the CDR3 is 15 residues. V was cut by 3 bases and J by 2 bases, with 14 bases left in between. Per germline, CDR1 MNHEY and CDR2 SVGAGI. As DNA, the CDR3 is TGTGCCAGCAGTTATCATGGGCAGGGGCCCTACGAGCAGTACTTC. As protein: CASSYHGQGPYEQYF.